This section outlines one TCR beta chain sequence together with its context. The target antigen is unknown. This sample was taken from a study of neoadjuvant nivolumab and ipilimumab in lung cancer. The wider study: Nivolumab 3 mg/kg was given days 1, 15 and 29, plus ipilimumab 1 mg/kg day 1 in combination. Notes on the study in general: Only two of four nivolumab-treated tumors gained richness and clonality by surgery. Only a small number of samples underwent TCR sequencing.

The CDR3 loop spans 13 amino acids. V lost 1 base and J lost 4, with 8 bases in between. The germline V gene has CDR1 SGHVS and CDR2 FQNEAQ. Generated by immunoSEQ multiplex PCR, the TCRdb table keeps only in-frame clones and is missing some. The repertoire holds tens of thousands of clones, approximately 80% seen once, with 6% to 7% in the top ten. This specimen was peripheral blood, taken before neoadjuvant nivolumab, alone or with ipilimumab. This chain uses TRBV7-8 with TRBJ2-7; D is unresolved. This sequence was found in an adult with non-small cell lung cancer. Written as DNA, the CDR3 is TGTGCCAGCAGCTTAGTTGATGGTTACGAGCAGTACTTC. It is translated as CASSLVDGYEQYF. The full variable domain, rest sourced from reference TRBV7-8 and TRBJ2-7, is GAGVSQSPRYKVAKRGQDVALRCDPISGHVSLFWYQQALGQGPEFLTYFQNEAQLDKSGLPSDRFFAERPEGSVSTLKIQRTQQEDSAVYLCASSLVDGYEQYFGPGTRLTVT.